This TCR beta chain stems from a study of blood T cell repertoires in COVID-19. Study overall: There were acute and convalescent COVID-19 samples, and they came from the United States, Italy and Spain. PBMCs, B-cell-depleted T cells, or T cells provided the cDNA or gDNA that made up the material.

This CDR3 contains 12 residues. Trimming pared 5 bases from V and 6 bases from J, leaving 11 bases between. Germline V gives CDR1 SGHDT, CDR2 YYEEEE. Original analysis: Reference gene primer amplification in the assay estimated nucleated cell counts. The table came from immunoSEQ multiplex PCR; TCRdb's copy has only in-frame clones and leaves some out. V and J calls and clone size are given by that table; D and trimming were obtained from the DNA. Of about 220,000 clones detected, 70% to 85% appear once; the ten largest clones hold around 2.4%. This TCR derives from a man in his forties who had recovered from COVID-19. J is TRBJ1-2 and V is TRBV5-6; a weak D match, TRBD1 (5 bases). The specimen sequenced was peripheral blood. The CDR3: CASSPGMDGYTF. The CDR3 DNA sequence: TGTGCCAGCAGTCCAGGGATGGATGGCTACACCTTC.